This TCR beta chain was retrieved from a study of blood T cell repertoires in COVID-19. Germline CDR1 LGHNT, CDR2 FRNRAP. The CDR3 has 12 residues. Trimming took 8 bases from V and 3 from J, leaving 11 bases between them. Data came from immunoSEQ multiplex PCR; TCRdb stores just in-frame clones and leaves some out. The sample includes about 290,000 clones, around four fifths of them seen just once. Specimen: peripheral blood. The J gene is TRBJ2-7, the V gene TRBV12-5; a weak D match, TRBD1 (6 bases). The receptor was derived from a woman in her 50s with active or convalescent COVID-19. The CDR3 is CASNRENYEQYF. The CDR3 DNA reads TGTGCTAGTAACAGGGAAAACTACGAGCAGTACTTC.